The 9 T cell receptor beta chains given below trace back to one sample, sequenced in a study of control samples from healthy donors and cancer patients. Libraries were prepared by immunoSEQ multiplex PCR; TCRdb keeps only in-frame clonotypes and omits some of them. The data contain 150,000 or so clones, almost 90% of them singletons. The source material was blood. These receptors came from a woman in her 30s in good health.

The gene calls are TRBV6-2 or TRBV6-3 and TRBJ2-3; 7 nucleotides match TRBD2. In germline, CDR1 is MNHEY, CDR2 SVGEGT. The CDR3 runs to 14 residues. The V and J ends lost 5 bases and 4 bases, in that order; junction bases with no gene match: 6. This CDR3 reads CASSRGSPADTQYF. The CDR3 DNA reads TGTGCCAGCAGTCGCGGGAGTCCTGCAGATACGCAGTATTTT.

The chain is built from TRBV30 and TRBJ1-2; 8 bases agree with TRBD1. Germline CDR1 reads GTSNPN; CDR2 reads SVGIG (reference sequence). Trimming at V came to 3 bases and at J to 3 bases, leaving 3 bases not matched to a gene. The CDR3 extends over 13 amino acids. This CDR3 reads CAWSPGGHYGYTF. The CDR3 coding sequence is TGTGCCTGGAGCCCAGGGGGCCACTATGGCTACACCTTC.

This clone occurred once. This chain uses TRBV6-6 with TRBJ2-7; no reliable D call. The CDR3 runs 14 residues. Per germline, CDR1 MNHNY and CDR2 SVGAGI (reference sequence). V lost 2 bases to trimming and J lost 7 bases, with 15 bases between them. Written as DNA, the CDR3 is TGTGCCAGCAGTTACCAACAGACGCCTCCAGAGCAGTACTTC. It encodes CASSYQQTPPEQYF.

The CDR3 loop reads CTSSQGTGYGKLFF. Written as DNA, the CDR3 is TGCACCAGCAGCCAAGGGACAGGGTATGGAAAACTGTTTTTT. The chain links TRBV1 to TRBJ1-4; the table calls TRBD1, which could not be checked here. TRBV1 is assigned pseudogene status. This CDR3 spans 14 amino acids.

The CDR3 reads CASGVQGSNQPQHF. The CDR3 nucleotides read TGTGCCAGCGGAGTCCAAGGTAGCAATCAGCCCCAGCATTTT. The chain links TRBV6-8 to TRBJ1-5; D is unresolved. The V and J ends lost 8 bases and 0 bases respectively, with 11 bases between them. The CDR3 spans 14 residues. Germline CDR1 reads MNHGY; CDR2 reads SAAAGT.

The chain combines TRBV12-3 or TRBV12-4 with TRBJ1-4; 12 bases align to TRBD1. V lost 5 bases, J lost 14 bases, and 6 bases stayed unmatched. The length of the CDR3 is 13 residues. In DNA, the CDR3 is TGTGCCAGCAGTCCGGGACAGGGGGCGAGGCTGTTTTTT. It yields the protein CASSPGQGARLFF.

The rearrangement links TRBV4-1 to TRBJ2-5; 9 positions match TRBD2. Germline V gene data show CDR1 as MGHRA and CDR2 as YSYEKL. The length of the CDR3 is 17 residues. V shed 1 base and J 1 base; nucleotides not matched to a gene: 7. CDR3 region: CASSQGFPSGAQETQYF. The CDR3, as DNA: TGCGCCAGCAGCCAAGGGTTCCCTAGCGGGGCCCAAGAGACCCAGTACTTC.

The chain uses TRBV9 and TRBJ1-1; 8 bases line up with TRBD1. Germline values: CDR1 SGDLS, CDR2 YYNGEE. The CDR3 consists of 16 residues. V was pared by 3 bases and J by 5 bases, with 12 bases of the junction left unmatched. In DNA form, the CDR3 reads TGTGCCAGCAGCGCCGGTACAGGACAGGGAAGGACTGAAGCTTTCTTT. It translates to CASSAGTGQGRTEAFF.

This sequence joins TRBV20-1 and TRBJ1-2; a possible D gene is TRBD1 (5 bases). V lost 8 bases, J lost 6 bases, and 10 bases lay in between. The germline CDR1 and CDR2 sequences are DFQATT and SNEGSKA (reference sequence). The CDR3 totals 10 residues. The CDR3 region is CSRGGDGYTF. The CDR3 bases are TGCAGTAGGGGAGGGGATGGCTACACCTTC.